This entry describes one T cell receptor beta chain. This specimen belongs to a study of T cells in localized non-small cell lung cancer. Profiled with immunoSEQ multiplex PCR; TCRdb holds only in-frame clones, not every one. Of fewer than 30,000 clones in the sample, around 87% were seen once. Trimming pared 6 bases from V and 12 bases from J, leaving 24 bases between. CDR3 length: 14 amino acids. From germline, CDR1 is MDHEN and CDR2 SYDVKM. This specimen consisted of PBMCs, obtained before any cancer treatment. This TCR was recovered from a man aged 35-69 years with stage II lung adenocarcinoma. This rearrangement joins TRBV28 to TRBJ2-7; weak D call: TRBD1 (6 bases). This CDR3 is CASRSGQGNLHPYF. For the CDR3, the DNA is TGTGCCAGCAGATCGGGACAAGGCAACCTACACCCGTACTTC.